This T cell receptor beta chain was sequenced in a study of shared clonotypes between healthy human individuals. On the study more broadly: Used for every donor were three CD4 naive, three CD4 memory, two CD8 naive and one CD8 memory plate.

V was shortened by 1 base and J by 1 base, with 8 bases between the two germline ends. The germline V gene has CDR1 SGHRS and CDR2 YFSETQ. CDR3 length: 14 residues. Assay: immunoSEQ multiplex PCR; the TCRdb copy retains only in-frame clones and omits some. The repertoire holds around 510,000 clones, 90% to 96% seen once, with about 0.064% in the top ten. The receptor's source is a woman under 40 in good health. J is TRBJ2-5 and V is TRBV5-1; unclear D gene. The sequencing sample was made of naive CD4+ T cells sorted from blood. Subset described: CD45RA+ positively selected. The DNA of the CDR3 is TGCGCCAGCAGCTTGTTACGGGTCCAAGAGACCCAGTACTTC. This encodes CASSLLRVQETQYF.